This is a list of T cell receptor beta chains from one sample in a study of radiotherapy plus CTLA-4 blockade in lung cancer. Data came from immunoSEQ multiplex PCR; TCRdb stores just in-frame clones and leaves some out. The sample carries 45,000 to 60,000 clones, 77% recorded once. Source: peripheral blood, taken from a patient treated with radiotherapy plus ipilimumab. Receptors originate from a human donor with non-small cell lung cancer whose response to radiotherapy plus ipilimumab could not be evaluated. Each CDR3 is given with its conserved first and last residue. The D gene is left open where the match is weak. Size is omitted from some rows. Given values are once, few, many or a class for expanded clones.

clone size	V gene	D gene	J gene	CDR3 protein	CDR3 DNA
once	TRBV2	TRBD1	TRBJ1-2	CASREGTGYYGYTF	TGTGCCAGCAGAGAAGGGACAGGATACTATGGCTACACCTTC
-	TRBV7-2	TRBD2	TRBJ2-5	CASSYISGRGTQYF	TGTGCCAGCAGCTATATTAGCGGGAGGGGGACCCAGTACTTC
-	TRBV6-5	TRBD2	TRBJ2-7	CASSYSRRGPGGEQYF	TGTGCCAGCAGTTACTCTAGGCGGGGGCCGGGGGGGGAGCAGTACTTC
-	TRBV5-6	TRBD1	TRBJ2-1	CASSTRQGRSYNEQFF	TGTGCCAGCAGCACCCGACAGGGGAGGTCCTACAATGAGCAGTTCTTC
-	TRBV5-1	TRBD2	TRBJ2-7	CASRSGTSGRALPEQYF	TGCGCCAGCAGATCCGGGACTAGCGGGAGGGCCCTCCCTGAGCAGTACTTC
-	TRBV4-2	-	TRBJ1-1	CASSQETVLSEAFF	TGTGCCAGCAGCCAAGAGACAGTTTTATCTGAAGCTTTCTTT
-	TRBV6-1	TRBD1	TRBJ1-2	CASSVTGGSYGYTF	TGTGCCAGCAGTGTTACAGGGGGCAGTTATGGCTACACCTTC
-	TRBV5-6	TRBD2	TRBJ2-7	CASSSDGTSGGPYEQYF	TGTGCCAGCAGCTCGGACGGGACTAGCGGGGGTCCTTACGAGCAGTACTTC
-	TRBV19	-	TRBJ1-4	CASSATSATNEKLFF	TGTGCCAGTAGTGCAACCAGTGCAACTAATGAAAAACTGTTTTTT
-	TRBV2	-	TRBJ1-3	CASSDTLSYSGNTIYF	TGTGCCAGCAGTGACACTTTGTCTTACTCTGGAAACACCATATATTTT
-	TRBV6-5	-	TRBJ2-1	CASTLFSGSNEQFF	TGTGCCAGCACCCTCTTCTCCGGGTCCAATGAGCAGTTCTTC
-	TRBV7-2	-	TRBJ2-6	CASSFSLGLSGANVLTF	TGTGCCAGCAGCTTCTCGTTGGGCCTCTCTGGGGCCAACGTCCTGACTTTC
-	TRBV9	-	TRBJ2-5	CASSVALAGDGTQYF	TGTGCCAGCAGCGTAGCATTGGCGGGCGATGGGACCCAGTACTTC
few	TRBV19	-	TRBJ1-5	CASNPQGNQPQHF	TGTGCCAGTAATCCGCAGGGAAATCAGCCCCAGCATTTT
-	TRBV27	TRBD1	TRBJ2-7	CASRLTGGGSEQYF	TGTGCCAGCAGATTAACAGGGGGCGGCTCCGAGCAGTACTTC
-	TRBV5-6	-	TRBJ2-2	CASVLWSRGTGELFF	TGTGCCAGCGTCTTGTGGTCCCGGGGGACCGGGGAGCTGTTTTTT
-	TRBV4-2	TRBD2	TRBJ2-5	CASSPLGSGSETQYF	TGTGCCAGCAGCCCCTTGGGTAGCGGGTCTGAGACCCAGTACTTC
few	TRBV5-5	-	TRBJ1-6	CASSPPTSGGSFNSPLHF	TGTGCCAGCAGCCCCCCTACGTCGGGGGGCAGTTTTAATTCACCCCTCCACTTT
-	TRBV28	TRBD1	TRBJ1-1	CASSLTQGVGTEAFF	TGTGCCAGCAGTCTTACACAGGGGGTAGGTACTGAAGCTTTCTTT
-	TRBV5-1	-	TRBJ2-7	CASSLVLGGQGQYF	TGCGCCAGCAGCTTGGTTCTCGGGGGGCAGGGGCAGTACTTC
few	TRBV27	-	TRBJ2-5	CASGRRGWEQYF	TGTGCCAGCGGGAGGAGGGGCTGGGAGCAGTACTTC
-	TRBV18	TRBD2	TRBJ2-2	CASSPPRLAGGDTGELFF	TGTGCCAGCTCACCACCCCGGCTAGCGGGAGGGGACACCGGGGAGCTGTTTTTT
-	TRBV7-3	-	TRBJ1-1	CASSLTARTSMNTEAFF	TGTGCCAGCAGCTTAACGGCTAGGACTTCAATGAACACTGAAGCTTTCTTT
-	TRBV5-4	-	TRBJ1-3	CASSATGDGNTIYF	TGTGCCAGCAGCGCGACAGGAGATGGAAACACCATATATTTT
-	TRBV15	TRBD2	TRBJ2-3	CATSRDRTSGSTQYF	TGTGCCACCAGCAGAGATCGGACTAGCGGGAGTACGCAGTATTTT